This T cell receptor beta chain stems from a study of regulatory and conventional T cells in RAG deficiency. The protocol was immunoSEQ multiplex PCR, while the TCRdb copy is restricted to in-frame clones and leaves out a portion. Among 29,000 or so clones listed, around 96% were seen once. Trimming stripped 6 bases from V and 1 base from J, with 10 bases between. The CDR3 covers 15 residues. The germline V gene encodes CDR1 LNHDA and CDR2 SQIVND (reference sequence). Blood CD4+ CD25-low CD127-high conventional T cells supplied the genomic DNA template. These data were likewise used in another study, on regulatory T cells. That work contributes: The PCR used 52 TRBV and 13 TRBJ primers.

The material sequenced was CD25- CD4+ T cells sorted from blood. The chain links TRBV19 to TRBJ1-6; TRBD1 is a possible D gene (6 bases). This clonotype originated in a human donor in good health. The CDR3, as DNA: TGTGCCAGTAGCGTGACAGGATCCTATAATTCACCCCTCCACTTT. It translates to CASSVTGSYNSPLHF.